Following are 17 T cell receptor beta chains from one sample sequenced in a study of T cells after yellow fever vaccination. TCRdb reprocessed the 5' RACE reads via MiXCR and lists one record per CDR3 protein. The sample lists roughly 50,000 distinct CDR3 sequences; roughly 7.5% were seen once. The specimen comprised CD8+ T cells sorted from PBMCs, sampled more than 14 days after the first yellow fever vaccination. The receptors derive from a man between 18 and 35 years old who received the YFV17D yellow fever vaccine.

This clonotype came up many times. This chain uses TRBV4-3 with TRBJ2-1, with a weak D call TRBD1 (5 bases). The CDR3 runs 17 residues. Germline V CDR1 and CDR2: LGHNA, YSLEER. V gave up 0 bases and J gave up 4 bases, with 16 bases separating them. CDR3 in amino acids: CASSQDLGQGTYNEQFF. The DNA of the CDR3 is TGCGCCAGCAGCCAAGATCTCGGGCAGGGTACTTACAATGAGCAGTTCTTC.

This clonotype was picked up a small number of times. V is TRBV30 and J is TRBJ1-5; D unresolved. The CDR3 is 13 residues long. The germline V and J ends were trimmed by 0 bases and 5 bases, with 8 bases remaining between them. Germline CDR1 is GTSNPN and CDR2 is SVGIG (reference sequence). The CDR3 coding sequence is TGTGCCTGGAGTGTACTAGGTGATCAGCCCCAGCATTTT. Translation: CAWSVLGDQPQHF. Drawing the rest from reference TRBV30 and TRBJ1-5, the complete variable domain is SQTIHQWPATLVQPVGSPLSLECTVEGTSNPNLYWYRQAAGRGLQLLFYSVGIGQISSEVPQNLSASRPQDRQFILSSKKLLLSDSGFYLCAWSVLGDQPQHFGDGTRLSIL.

This clonotype was seen repeatedly, ten times or more. The V call is TRBV6-5, the J call TRBJ2-1; D ambiguous. Germline CDR1 MNHEY, CDR2 SVGAGI. The CDR3 contains 14 residues. Deletions cut 3 bases from V and 0 bases from J, with 6 bases between. The DNA of the CDR3 is TGTGCCAGCAGTTATACCTCCTCCTACAATGAGCAGTTCTTC. As protein: CASSYTSSYNEQFF.

This clonotype was counted ten times or more. This sequence joins TRBV10-2 and TRBJ1-2; possibly TRBD1 for D (6 bases). CDR1 and CDR2 (germline): WSHSY, SAAADI. The V and J ends lost 4 bases and 2 bases respectively, with 11 bases between them. The CDR3 has 14 amino acids. CDR3 loop: CASSGPDRNYGYTF. The CDR3, as DNA: TGCGCCAGCAGTGGGCCTGACAGGAACTATGGCTACACCTTC.

The table lists this clonotype with many counts. The chain employs TRBV4-1 and TRBJ1-5; no reliable D call. The CDR3 has 16 residues. Looked up from germline, CDR1 is MGHRA and CDR2 is YSYEKL. Trimming cost V 2 bases and J 3 bases, with 14 bases left between them. As DNA, the CDR3 is TGCGCCAGCAGCCAATCCCCTACGAGGGTCAATCAGCCCCAGCATTTT. Residues: CASSQSPTRVNQPQHF.

Ten or more counts support this clonotype. The chain employs TRBV20-1 and TRBJ2-2, with 9 nucleotides matching TRBD2. The germline V gene has CDR1 DFQATT and CDR2 SNEGSKA (reference sequence). The CDR3 has 15 amino acids. With V trimmed by 4 bases and J by 3 bases, 6 bases remained unmatched. CDR3 amino acids: CSAKGSSGDTGELFF. In DNA form, the CDR3 reads TGCAGTGCTAAAGGCTCTAGCGGGGACACCGGGGAGCTGTTTTTT.

Regarding this clonotype: The junction and the germline gene differ at one end; a read error may be behind it. The chain joins TRBV25-1 to TRBJ2-5, with D hard to call. There are 16 residues in the CDR3. Germline loops: CDR1 MGHDK, CDR2 SYGVNS. In DNA form, the CDR3 reads TGTGCCGGCAGTGAATATGGTTCCATAGGCCAAGAGACCCAGTACTTC. It codes for CAGSEYGSIGQETQYF.

This clonotype has at least ten counts. The CDR3 loop is CASSFVEAEAFF. CDR3 DNA sequence: TGTGCCAGCAGCTTTGTAGAGGCTGAAGCTTTCTTT. The V call is TRBV7-2, the J call TRBJ1-1; D not certain. CDR1 is SGHTA, CDR2 FQGNSA, per germline. V lost 3 bases, J lost 6 bases, and 8 bases lay in between. This CDR3 is 12 amino acids long.

This clonotype has a count of ten or more. The gene calls are TRBV5-1 and TRBJ2-7; D unresolved. This CDR3 contains 13 residues. V dropped 1 base and J dropped 6 bases, with 11 bases sitting between them. Germline V gene lookup returns CDR1 SGHRS and CDR2 YFSETQ. The CDR3 sequence: CASSLLGTGEQYV. The CDR3 region has the DNA TGCGCCAGCAGCTTGTTGGGTACTGGCGAGCAGTACGTC.

V usage is TRBV5-4 and J usage is TRBJ2-3, with 8 bases that match TRBD1. V gave up 3 bases and J gave up 0 bases; unmatched junction bases: 3. Germline loops: CDR1 SGHNT, CDR2 YYREEE (reference sequence). CDR3 length: 15 residues. DNA for the CDR3: TGTGCCAGCAGCTCGACAGGGGACAGCACAGATACGCAGTATTTT. Translation: CASSSTGDSTDTQYF.

This clonotype was picked up many times. The V gene is TRBV5-5, the J gene TRBJ1-1; tentatively, D is TRBD1 (5 bases). The germline CDR1 and CDR2 sequences are SGHKS and YYEKEE (reference sequence). V shed 1 base and J shed 0 bases, with 10 bases lying between them. This CDR3 contains 15 residues. The CDR3 DNA reads TGTGCCAGCAGCTTGATAACAGGACTGAACACTGAAGCTTTCTTT. Translation: CASSLITGLNTEAFF.

This clonotype showed up many times. The chain carries TRBV4-1 and TRBJ1-4, with D hard to call. Germline V gene lookup returns CDR1 MGHRA and CDR2 YSYEKL. The V end lost 3 bases, the J end lost 5 bases, and 10 bases lay between the germline ends. The CDR3 sequence is 14 residues long. The CDR3 protein is CASSHPNSNEKLFF. The DNA for the CDR3 is TGCGCCAGCAGCCACCCCAATTCGAATGAAAAACTGTTTTTT.

This clonotype was seen ten or more times. This chain connects TRBV30 to TRBJ2-3; D is unclear. Between the trimmed V and J ends, which lost 5 bases and 2 bases, there was a span of 17 bases. Per the germline V gene, CDR1 is GTSNPN and CDR2 is SVGIG (reference sequence). This CDR3 region has 15 residues. The CDR3 loop reads CAWAERYLSTDTQYF. The CDR3 DNA reads as TGTGCCTGGGCCGAGCGTTACCTCTCCACAGATACGCAGTATTTT.

This clonotype was counted ten times or more. Here the CDR3 reads CASRPTANTEAFF. In DNA, the CDR3 is TGCGCCAGCAGGCCGACAGCGAACACTGAAGCTTTCTTT. The genes are TRBV4-1 and TRBJ1-1; perhaps TRBD1 as D (5 bases). CDR3 size: 13 residues. The germline V gene encodes CDR1 MGHRA and CDR2 YSYEKL. Trimming took 6 bases from V and 1 from J, leaving 9 bases between them.

The chain combines TRBV28 with TRBJ2-3; no reliable D call. This CDR3 comprises 13 residues. The V gene's germline CDR1 is MDHEN and CDR2 SYDVKM. V was pared by 3 bases and J by 6 bases, with 10 bases between. In DNA, the CDR3 is TGTGCCAGCAGTTTGCAGCTGATGGATACGCAGTATTTT. Its translation is CASSLQLMDTQYF. Full variable domain (missing parts from reference TRBV28 and TRBJ2-3): DVKVTQSSRYLVKRTGEKVFLECVQDMDHENMFWYRQDPGLGLRLIYFSYDVKMKEKGDIPEGYSVSREKKERFSLILESASTNQTSMYLCASSLQLMDTQYFGPGTRLTVL.

The chain has TRBV3-1 and TRBJ2-3, with 12 bases aligning to TRBD2. CDR1 is LGHDT and CDR2 is YNNKEL in the germline V gene (reference sequence). The CDR3 has 20 residues. V was pared by 3 bases and J by 3 bases, with 16 bases of the junction left unmatched. As DNA, the CDR3 is TGTGCCAGCAGCCAGGTGGGGCTAGCGGGGGGGCAACGTGGAACAGATACGCAGTATTTT. Translation: CASSQVGLAGGQRGTDTQYF.

This clonotype was detected many times. V and J are TRBV7-2 and TRBJ2-7; TRBD2 might be the D (5 bases). The CDR3 runs 13 residues. Trimming cost V 5 bases and J 4 bases, with 12 bases left between them. Germline V CDR1 and CDR2: SGHTA, FQGNSA. The CDR3 DNA is TGTGCCAGCAGCCCGGCGAGGGCGTACGAGCAGTACTTC. It encodes CASSPARAYEQYF.